The T cell receptor beta chain described here comes from a study of cytomegalovirus exposure and HLA in healthy donors. Broader study findings: The listing of roughly 160 TCR beta chains classed them as cytomegalovirus-associated. First-cohort TCR clusters tended to co-occur in the 120 or so validation repertoires, a later analysis found.

This table comes from immunoSEQ multiplex PCR, and its TCRdb copy is limited to in-frame clones, with some not included. The sample lists about 110,000 clones, around nine tenths occurring once. This clone was seen only once. Antigen specificity is unknown. The CDR3 totals 14 residues. Germline CDR1 is ENHRY and CDR2 is SYGVKD. The V gene end was trimmed by 10 bases and the J gene end by 6 bases; junction bases not matched to a gene: 12. This chain uses TRBV10-3 with TRBJ2-3; TRBD2 agrees at 8 bases. Sequenced sample: PBMCs. The TCR was taken from a woman aged 25 to 39 in good health and CMV-seropositive. The chain's CDR3 is CATRRGDRGDTQYF. The CDR3, as DNA: TGTGCCACCCGGCGGGGGGATCGGGGGGATACGCAGTATTTT.